This T cell receptor beta chain was sequenced during a study of PD-L1 blockade in urothelial cancer. About the study: Patients arrived having already received 0 to 3 prior chemotherapy regimens. The authors examined blood 3 weeks (second dose) and 6 weeks after treatment start.

Indicated time point: pretreatment peripheral blood. Patients were living with locally advanced or metastatic urothelial carcinoma. The CDR3 runs 14 residues. V dropped 8 bases and J dropped 0 bases, with 13 bases sitting between them. Per germline, CDR1 MDHEN and CDR2 SYDVKM. Profiled with immunoSEQ multiplex PCR; TCRdb holds only in-frame clones, not every one. The sample has about 72,000 clones; 86% are singletons. The V gene is TRBV28, the J gene TRBJ1-2, with a weak D call TRBD1 (6 bases). This clonotype originated in a man in his fifties or sixties with urothelial cancer. The source was PBMCs, collected around atezolizumab (anti-PD-L1) treatment. The CDR3 DNA is TGTGCCAGCGGCCGGGGGGCCGCTAACTATGGCTACACCTTC. Amino acids: CASGRGAANYGYTF.